This is a list of T cell receptor beta chains from one sample in a study of T cells after yellow fever vaccination. In TCRdb, the 5' RACE reads were re-called with MiXCR into one record per CDR3 protein. The sample yields more than 300,000 distinct CDR3 sequences, over 8.5% seen once. The specimen comprised CD4+ T cells sorted from PBMCs, sampled 45 days after the yellow fever booster vaccination. These receptors were collected from a man between 18 and 35 years old who received the YFV17D yellow fever vaccine. Both conserved end residues are part of each CDR3. The D gene is left open where the match is weak. The size of a clone is reported for some rows only, either as once, few or many, or as a class for expanded clones.

CDR3 protein: CASSRGLPATQYF; CDR3 DNA: TGTGCCAGCAGCCGAGGACTACCCGCGACCCAGTACTTC; clone size: few; J gene: TRBJ2-5; D gene: .; V gene: TRBV5-6
CDR3 protein: CASSLIDKGTQYF; CDR3 DNA: TGTGCCAGCAGCCTAATCGATAAGGGTACGCAGTATTTT; clone size: few; J gene: TRBJ2-3; D gene: .; V gene: TRBV7-8
CDR3 protein: CSARWGVEETQYF; CDR3 DNA: TGCAGTGCTCGCTGGGGAGTCGAAGAGACCCAGTACTTC; clone size: .; J gene: TRBJ2-5; D gene: .; V gene: TRBV20-1
CDR3 protein: CASSYSDRKNEKLFF; CDR3 DNA: TGTGCCAGCAGTTATTCCGACAGGAAGAATGAAAAACTGTTTTTT; clone size: few; J gene: TRBJ1-4; D gene: .; V gene: TRBV6-6
CDR3 protein: CASSLVRRPGELFF; CDR3 DNA: TGCGCCAGCAGCTTGGTTAGGAGGCCCGGGGAGCTGTTTTTT; clone size: many; J gene: TRBJ2-2; D gene: .; V gene: TRBV5-1
CDR3 protein: CASRRAETTGELFF; CDR3 DNA: TGCGCCAGCAGAAGGGCAGAGACCACCGGGGAGCTGTTTTTT; clone size: few; J gene: TRBJ2-2; D gene: .; V gene: TRBV5-1
CDR3 protein: CASSPPGANNSPLHF; CDR3 DNA: TGTGCCAGCAGCCCCCCTGGGGCCAATAATTCACCCCTCCACTTT; clone size: few; J gene: TRBJ1-6; D gene: .; V gene: TRBV7-9
CDR3 protein: CASSRGPTTYNEQFF; CDR3 DNA: TGTGCCAGCAGTAGAGGACCCACCACCTACAATGAGCAGTTCTTC; clone size: many; J gene: TRBJ2-1; D gene: .; V gene: TRBV6-2/TRBV6-3
CDR3 protein: CASTRTMETQYF; CDR3 DNA: TGCGCCAGCACGAGGACAATGGAGACCCAGTACTTC; clone size: few; J gene: TRBJ2-5; D gene: .; V gene: TRBV4-3
CDR3 protein: CSAPSPLAGDTQYF; CDR3 DNA: TGCAGTGCTCCCTCCCCACTAGCGGGAGATACGCAGTATTTT; clone size: many; J gene: TRBJ2-3; D gene: TRBD2; V gene: TRBV20-1
CDR3 protein: CASSGRTLNTGELFF; CDR3 DNA: TGTGCCAGCAGTGGGAGGACATTAAACACCGGGGAGCTGTTTTTT; clone size: .; J gene: TRBJ2-2; D gene: .; V gene: TRBV2
CDR3 protein: CASSTTGSYEQYF; CDR3 DNA: TGTGCCAGCAGCACCACAGGATCCTACGAGCAGTACTTC; clone size: .; J gene: TRBJ2-7; D gene: .; V gene: TRBV6-6
CDR3 protein: CASSSKGGARAKNIQYF; CDR3 DNA: TGTGCCAGCAGCTCTAAGGGCGGGGCGCGGGCCAAAAACATTCAGTACTTC; clone size: few; J gene: TRBJ2-4; D gene: .; V gene: TRBV5-4
CDR3 protein: CASSLRQAYYGYTF; CDR3 DNA: TGTGCCAGCAGCTTAAGGCAGGCCTACTATGGCTACACCTTC; clone size: .; J gene: TRBJ1-2; D gene: .; V gene: TRBV7-2
CDR3 protein: CASSLDRLQYNEQFF; CDR3 DNA: TGTGCCAGCAGCTTAGATCGATTGCAGTACAATGAGCAGTTCTTC; clone size: many; J gene: TRBJ2-1; D gene: .; V gene: TRBV11-2
CDR3 protein: CASSSGQDAYNSPLHF; CDR3 DNA: TGTGCCAGCAGCTCTGGACAGGACGCTTATAATTCACCCCTCCACTTT; clone size: many; J gene: TRBJ1-6; D gene: TRBD1; V gene: TRBV5-5
CDR3 protein: CASSAGQGDTEAFF; CDR3 DNA: TGTGCCAGCAGCGCCGGACAGGGGGACACTGAAGCTTTCTTT; clone size: .; J gene: TRBJ1-1; D gene: TRBD1; V gene: TRBV7-6
CDR3 protein: CASSAGGAGTGELFF; CDR3 DNA: TGTGCCAGCAGCGCCGGGGGGGCCGGCACCGGGGAGCTGTTTTTT; clone size: few; J gene: TRBJ2-2; D gene: TRBD2; V gene: TRBV7-3
CDR3 protein: CASSQQPSPLYEQYF; CDR3 DNA: TGTGCCAGCAGCCAACAGCCTTCTCCGCTTTACGAGCAGTACTTC; clone size: few; J gene: TRBJ2-7; D gene: .; V gene: TRBV9
CDR3 protein: CASSNYRATIYF; CDR3 DNA: TGTGCCAGCAGTAACTATCGAGCCACCATATATTTT; clone size: .; J gene: TRBJ1-3; D gene: .; V gene: TRBV12-3/TRBV12-4
CDR3 protein: CASTSLDTQYF; CDR3 DNA: TGCGCCAGCACTAGCTTAGATACGCAGTATTTT; clone size: .; J gene: TRBJ2-3; D gene: .; V gene: TRBV5-1
CDR3 protein: CASSAMGTGELFF; CDR3 DNA: TGTGCCAGCAGCGCCATGGGGACCGGGGAGCTGTTTTTT; clone size: many; J gene: TRBJ2-2; D gene: .; V gene: TRBV7-3
CDR3 protein: CASSLRGETEAFF; CDR3 DNA: TGTGCCAGCAGCTTAAGGGGGGAAACTGAAGCTTTCTTT; clone size: .; J gene: TRBJ1-1; D gene: .; V gene: TRBV7-7
CDR3 protein: CASSPKFRVGNEQFF; CDR3 DNA: TGTGCCAGCAGCCCGAAGTTCAGGGTTGGGAATGAGCAGTTCTTC; clone size: .; J gene: TRBJ2-1; D gene: .; V gene: TRBV7-9
CDR3 protein: CASSRVVAEAFF; CDR3 DNA: TGTGCCAGCAGTCGTGTGGTGGCCGAAGCTTTCTTT; clone size: many; J gene: TRBJ1-1; D gene: .; V gene: TRBV7-9
CDR3 protein: CASSISPTRGSPLHF; CDR3 DNA: TGTGCCAGCAGCATTTCCCCGACCCGCGGTTCACCCCTCCACTTT; clone size: .; J gene: TRBJ1-6; D gene: .; V gene: TRBV11-2
CDR3 protein: CASSVGQGQETQYF; CDR3 DNA: TGTGCCAGCAGCGTAGGGCAGGGCCAAGAGACCCAGTACTTC; clone size: .; J gene: TRBJ2-5; D gene: .; V gene: TRBV9
CDR3 protein: CAWTGLTSFPVYF; CDR3 DNA: TGTGCCTGGACAGGGCTCACCAGCTTCCCGGTATATTTT; clone size: .; J gene: TRBJ2-3; D gene: .; V gene: TRBV30